The entry below describes one T cell receptor (beta chain). This entry is derived from a study of intratumoral heterogeneity in liver cancer. This CDR3 spans 18 amino acids. Germline CDR1 is SGDLS and CDR2 is YYNGEE. V dropped 3 bases and J dropped 0; count of bases not matched to a gene: 9. Produced via immunoSEQ multiplex PCR; TCRdb's table is partial and in-frame only. There are some 20,000 clones in the sample; around 73% occur only once, and 15% to 20% lies in the top ten. The sequencing used tumor-adjacent normal tissue, collected before any cancer treatment. The rearrangement links TRBV9 to TRBJ2-6, with TRBD1 matching 7 bases. The sequence derives from a woman in her 70s with hepatocellular carcinoma. The CDR3, as DNA: TGTGCCAGCAGCGACTACAGGGGCTTTAACTCTGGGGCCAACGTCCTGACTTTC. As protein: CASSDYRGFNSGANVLTF.